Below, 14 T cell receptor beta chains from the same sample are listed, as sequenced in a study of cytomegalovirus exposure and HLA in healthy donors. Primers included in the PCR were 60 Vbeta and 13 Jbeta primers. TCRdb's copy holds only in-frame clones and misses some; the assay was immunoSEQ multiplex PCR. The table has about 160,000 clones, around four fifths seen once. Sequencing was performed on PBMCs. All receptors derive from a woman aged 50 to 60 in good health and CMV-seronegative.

This CDR3 is CAISVYQGAQEGYTF. CDR3 DNA sequence: TGTGCCATCAGTGTATATCAGGGGGCGCAGGAAGGCTACACCTTC. The V call is TRBV10-3, the J call TRBJ1-2; TRBD1 aligns across 8 bases. CDR1 ENHRY and CDR2 SYGVKD come from the germline V gene. This CDR3 has 15 residues. The V segment lost 4 bases and the J segment 8 bases; nucleotides outside the gene matches: 12.

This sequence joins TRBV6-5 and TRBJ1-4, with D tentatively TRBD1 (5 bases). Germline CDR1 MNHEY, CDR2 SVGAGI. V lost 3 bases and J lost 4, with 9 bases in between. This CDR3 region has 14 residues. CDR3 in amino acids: CASSYLGDNEKLFF. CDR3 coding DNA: TGTGCCAGCAGTTATCTAGGGGATAATGAAAAACTGTTTTTT.

CDR3 coding DNA: TGTGCCACCGGACAGGGGTGGGCAGATACGCAGTATTTT. It encodes CATGQGWADTQYF. J is TRBJ2-3 and V is TRBV5-4, with TRBD1 matching 9 bases. The J segment lost 4 bases and the V segment lost 9 bases, leaving 6 bases of the junction unmatched. The germline V gene has CDR1 SGHNT and CDR2 YYREEE (reference sequence). The CDR3 runs to 13 residues.

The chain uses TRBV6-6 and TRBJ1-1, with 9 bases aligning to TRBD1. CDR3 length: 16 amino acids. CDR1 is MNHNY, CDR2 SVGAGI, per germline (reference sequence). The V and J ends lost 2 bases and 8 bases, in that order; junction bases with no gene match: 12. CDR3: CASSYLEGQGSPEAFF. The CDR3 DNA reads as TGTGCCAGCAGTTACCTAGAGGGACAGGGATCCCCCGAAGCTTTCTTT.

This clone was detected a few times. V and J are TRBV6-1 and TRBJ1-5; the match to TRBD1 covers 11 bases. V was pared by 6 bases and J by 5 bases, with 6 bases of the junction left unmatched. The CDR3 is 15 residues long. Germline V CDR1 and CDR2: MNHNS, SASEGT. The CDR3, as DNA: TGTGCCAGCAGGCCCGGGACAGGGGGACATCAGCCCCAGCATTTT. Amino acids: CASRPGTGGHQPQHF.

Here the CDR3 reads CASSRGGTAYYEQYF. The CDR3 DNA follows: TGTGCCAGCAGCCGGGGGGGGACGGCTTACTACGAGCAGTACTTC. V usage is TRBV27 and J usage is TRBJ2-7, with TRBD2 identical over 8 bases. The V gene's germline CDR1 is MNHEY and CDR2 SMNVEV (reference sequence). Trimming took 6 bases from V and 3 from J; bases not matched to a gene: 10. This CDR3 spans 15 amino acids.

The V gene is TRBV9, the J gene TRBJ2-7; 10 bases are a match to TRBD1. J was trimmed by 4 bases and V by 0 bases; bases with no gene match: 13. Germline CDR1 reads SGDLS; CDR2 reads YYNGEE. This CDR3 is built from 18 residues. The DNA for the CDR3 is TGTGCCAGCAGCGTAGGCCCTCTGGGACAGGGGTATATGTACGAGCAGTACTTC. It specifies CASSVGPLGQGYMYEQYF.

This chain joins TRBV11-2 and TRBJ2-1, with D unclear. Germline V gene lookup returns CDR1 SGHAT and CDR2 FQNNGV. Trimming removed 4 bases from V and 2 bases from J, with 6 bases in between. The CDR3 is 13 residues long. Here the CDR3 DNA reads TGTGCCAGCAGCTCCGTAGCCTACAATGAGCAGTTCTTC. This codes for CASSSVAYNEQFF. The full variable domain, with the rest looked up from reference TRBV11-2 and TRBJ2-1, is EAGVAQSPRYKIIEKRQSVAFWCNPISGHATLYWYQQILGQGPKLLIQFQNNGVVDDSQLPKDRFSAERLKGVDSTLKIQPAKLEDSAVYLCASSSVAYNEQFFGPGTRLTVL.

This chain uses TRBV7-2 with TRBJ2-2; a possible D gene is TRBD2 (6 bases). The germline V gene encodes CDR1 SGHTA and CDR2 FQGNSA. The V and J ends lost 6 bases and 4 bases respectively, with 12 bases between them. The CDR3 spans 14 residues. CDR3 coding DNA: TGTGCCAGCAGGTCGGGCGGGGCCACCGGGGAGCTGTTTTTT. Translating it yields CASRSGGATGELFF.

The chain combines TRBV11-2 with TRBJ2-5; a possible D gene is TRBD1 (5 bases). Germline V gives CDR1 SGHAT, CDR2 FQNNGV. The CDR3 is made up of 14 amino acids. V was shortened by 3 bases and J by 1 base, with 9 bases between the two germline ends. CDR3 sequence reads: CASSFTTVQETQYF. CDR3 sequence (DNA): TGTGCCAGCAGCTTTACGACAGTCCAAGAGACCCAGTACTTC.

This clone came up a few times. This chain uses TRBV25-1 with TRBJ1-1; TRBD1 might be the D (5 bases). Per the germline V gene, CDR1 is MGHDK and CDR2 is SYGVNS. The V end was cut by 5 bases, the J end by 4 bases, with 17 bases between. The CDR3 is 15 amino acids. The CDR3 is CASSPPGGFGTEAFF. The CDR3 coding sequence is TGTGCCAGCAGTCCTCCGGGGGGTTTTGGCACTGAAGCTTTCTTT.

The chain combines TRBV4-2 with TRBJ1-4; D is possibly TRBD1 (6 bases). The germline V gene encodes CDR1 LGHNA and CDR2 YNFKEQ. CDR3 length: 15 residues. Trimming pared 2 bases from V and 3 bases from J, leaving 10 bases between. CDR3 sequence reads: CASSQPTGSNEKLFF. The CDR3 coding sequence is TGTGCCAGCAGCCAACCAACAGGGTCTAATGAAAAACTGTTTTTT.

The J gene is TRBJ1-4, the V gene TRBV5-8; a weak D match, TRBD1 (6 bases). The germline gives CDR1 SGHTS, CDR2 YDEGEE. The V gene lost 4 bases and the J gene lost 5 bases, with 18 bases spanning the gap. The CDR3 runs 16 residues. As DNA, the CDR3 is TGTGCCAGCAGCCACAGGCTCGGGCAGGGGAATGAAAAACTGTTTTTT. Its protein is CASSHRLGQGNEKLFF.

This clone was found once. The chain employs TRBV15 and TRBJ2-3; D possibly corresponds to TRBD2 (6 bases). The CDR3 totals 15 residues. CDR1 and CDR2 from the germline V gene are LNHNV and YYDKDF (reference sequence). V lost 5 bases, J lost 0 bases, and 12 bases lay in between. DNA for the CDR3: TGTGCCACCAGCCTGGGGCGGGGCAGCACAGATACGCAGTATTTT. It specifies CATSLGRGSTDTQYF.